Reported below is one T cell receptor (beta chain). Antigen unknown. It was with a sample-barcoded 5' primer and a J-beta primer mix that a second PCR of roughly 6 to 12 cycles was run. In TCRdb, the 5' RACE reads were re-called with MiXCR into one record per CDR3 protein. There are 650,000 to 800,000 distinct CDR3 sequences in the sample; roughly 44% occur only once, and roughly 19% lies in the top ten. The donors, healthy Caucasians from Russia, were aged about 6 to 95. Every donor provided 8.5 to 10 milliliters of peripheral blood. The sample originates from a study of blood T cells in healthy people across ages. Study observations and caveats: It was the long-lived donors that had more naive CD4+ cells and higher diversity than aged donors. Roughly linearly, TCR beta diversity per million T cells fell as age increased.

V shed 0 bases and J shed 1 base, with 11 bases lying between them. The CDR3 runs to 16 residues. CDR1 ENHRY and CDR2 SYGVKD come from the germline V gene. The chain joins TRBV10-3 to TRBJ2-3; D uncertain. Sequenced sample: blood. This sequence originates from a man aged 55 to 70 in good health. CDR3 sequence reads: CAISESTSPRTDTQYF. For the CDR3, the DNA is TGTGCCATCAGTGAGTCAACCTCTCCCCGCACAGATACGCAGTATTTT.